This entry concerns a single TCR beta chain. Only in-frame clones appear in the TCRdb table, and some are missing; sequencing was by immunoSEQ multiplex PCR. The repertoire holds over 110,000 clones, 70% to 90% seen once, with 5% to 6.5% in the top ten. The data stem from a study of T cell responses to AZD1222 COVID-19 vaccine. Per germline, CDR1 LNHDA and CDR2 SQIVND (reference sequence). V was shortened by 3 bases and J by 10 bases, with 15 bases between the two germline ends. This CDR3 spans 13 amino acids. The genes are TRBV19 and TRBJ1-1, with D uncertain. The sequencing here drew on peripheral blood, taken on day 0 of AZD1222 vaccination. The source is an adult in good health. Here the CDR3 DNA reads TGTGCCAGTAGTATCCGTTATGGACTTGGAGCTTTCTTT. This sequence encodes CASSIRYGLGAFF.